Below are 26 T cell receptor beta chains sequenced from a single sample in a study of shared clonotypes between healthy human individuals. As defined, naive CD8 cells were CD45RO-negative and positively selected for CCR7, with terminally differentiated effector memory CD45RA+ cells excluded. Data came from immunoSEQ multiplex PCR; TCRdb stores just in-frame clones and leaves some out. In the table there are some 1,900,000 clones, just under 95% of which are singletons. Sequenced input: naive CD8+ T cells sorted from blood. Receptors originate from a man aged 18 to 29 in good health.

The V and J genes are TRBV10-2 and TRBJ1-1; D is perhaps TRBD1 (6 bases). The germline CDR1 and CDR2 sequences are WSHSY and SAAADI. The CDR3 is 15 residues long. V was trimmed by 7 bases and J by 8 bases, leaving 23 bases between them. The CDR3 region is CASNDLQGARWEAFF. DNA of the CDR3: TGCGCCAGCAATGATTTACAGGGAGCGAGGTGGGAAGCTTTCTTT.

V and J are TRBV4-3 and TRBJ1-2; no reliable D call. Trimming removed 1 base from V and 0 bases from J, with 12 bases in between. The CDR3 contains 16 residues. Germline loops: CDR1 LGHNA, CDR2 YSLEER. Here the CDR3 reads CASSQVYTESNYGYTF. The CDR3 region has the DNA TGCGCCAGCAGCCAAGTGTACACAGAATCTAACTATGGCTACACCTTC.

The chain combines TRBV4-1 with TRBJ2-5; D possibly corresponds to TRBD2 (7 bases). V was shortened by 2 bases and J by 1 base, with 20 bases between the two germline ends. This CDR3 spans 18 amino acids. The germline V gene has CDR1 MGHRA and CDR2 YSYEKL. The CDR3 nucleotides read TGCGCCAGCAGCCAAAGCCCACCACTAGGGGGGGCCCAAGAGACCCAGTACTTC. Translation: CASSQSPPLGGAQETQYF.

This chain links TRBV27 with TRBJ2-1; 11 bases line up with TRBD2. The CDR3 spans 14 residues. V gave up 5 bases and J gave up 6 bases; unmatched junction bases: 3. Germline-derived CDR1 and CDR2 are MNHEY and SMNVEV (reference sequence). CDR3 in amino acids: CASSVGLAGNEQFF. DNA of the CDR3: TGTGCCAGCAGTGTCGGACTAGCGGGCAATGAGCAGTTCTTC.

CDR3 bases: TGCAGCGCCCCGGTGGGACAGGGGTCCAATGAGCAGTTCTTC. Amino acids: CSAPVGQGSNEQFF. This chain links TRBV29-1 with TRBJ2-1, with 10 bases that match TRBD1. Germline-derived CDR1 and CDR2 are SQVTM and ANQGSEA. The V segment lost 7 bases and the J segment 6 bases; nucleotides outside the gene matches: 9. This CDR3 has 14 amino acids.

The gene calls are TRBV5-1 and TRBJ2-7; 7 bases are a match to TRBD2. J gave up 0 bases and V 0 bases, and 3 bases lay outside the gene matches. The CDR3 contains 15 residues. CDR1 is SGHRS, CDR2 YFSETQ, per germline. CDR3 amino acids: CASSLGWTSSYEQYF. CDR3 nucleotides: TGCGCCAGCAGCTTGGGTTGGACTAGCTCCTACGAGCAGTACTTC.

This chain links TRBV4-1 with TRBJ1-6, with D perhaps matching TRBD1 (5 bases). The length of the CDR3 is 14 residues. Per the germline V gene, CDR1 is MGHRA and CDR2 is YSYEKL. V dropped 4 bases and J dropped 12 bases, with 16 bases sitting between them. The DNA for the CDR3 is TGCGCCAGCAGCCCCCTCCAGGGCGGGGGACCCCTCCACTTT. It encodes CASSPLQGGGPLHF.

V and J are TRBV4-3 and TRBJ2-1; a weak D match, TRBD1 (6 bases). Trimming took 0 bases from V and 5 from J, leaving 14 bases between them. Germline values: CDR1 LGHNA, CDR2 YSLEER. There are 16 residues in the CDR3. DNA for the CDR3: TGCGCCAGCAGCCAAGATTGGGACACGGTTAACAATGAGCAGTTCTTC. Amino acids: CASSQDWDTVNNEQFF.

This CDR3 is CASRQGGDKVEQYF. Here the CDR3 DNA reads TGTGCCAGCAGGCAGGGGGGGGATAAGGTCGAGCAGTACTTC. The V gene is TRBV27, the J gene TRBJ2-7, with D perhaps being TRBD1 or TRBD2 (7 bases each). The V end lost 6 bases, the J end lost 6 bases, and 18 bases lay between the germline ends. CDR3 size: 14 residues. Germline assignment: CDR1 MNHEY and CDR2 SMNVEV (reference sequence).

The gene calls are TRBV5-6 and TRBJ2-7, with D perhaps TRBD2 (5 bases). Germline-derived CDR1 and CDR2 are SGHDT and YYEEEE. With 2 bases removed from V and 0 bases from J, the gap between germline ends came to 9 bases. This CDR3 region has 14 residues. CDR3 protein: CASSFWTASYEQYF. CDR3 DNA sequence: TGTGCCAGCAGCTTCTGGACTGCCTCCTACGAGCAGTACTTC.

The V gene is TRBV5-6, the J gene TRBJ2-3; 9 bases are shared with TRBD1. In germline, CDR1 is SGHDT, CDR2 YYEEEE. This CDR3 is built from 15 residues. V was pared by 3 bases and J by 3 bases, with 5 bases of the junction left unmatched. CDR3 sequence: CASSSTGGGTDTQYF. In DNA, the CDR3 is TGTGCCAGCAGCTCCACAGGGGGCGGTACAGATACGCAGTATTTT.

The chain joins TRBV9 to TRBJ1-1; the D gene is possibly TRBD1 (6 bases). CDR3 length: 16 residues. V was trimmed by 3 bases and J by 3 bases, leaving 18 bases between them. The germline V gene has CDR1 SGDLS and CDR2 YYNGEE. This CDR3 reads CASSDPAPGADTEAFF. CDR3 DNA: TGTGCCAGCAGCGACCCCGCCCCGGGGGCAGACACTGAAGCTTTCTTT. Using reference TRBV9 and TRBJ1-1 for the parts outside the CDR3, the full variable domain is DSGVTQTPKHLITATGQRVTLRCSPRSGDLSVYWYQQSLDQGLQFLIQYYNGEERAKGNILERFSAQQFPDLHSELNLSSLELGDSALYFCASSDPAPGADTEAFFGQGTRLTVV.

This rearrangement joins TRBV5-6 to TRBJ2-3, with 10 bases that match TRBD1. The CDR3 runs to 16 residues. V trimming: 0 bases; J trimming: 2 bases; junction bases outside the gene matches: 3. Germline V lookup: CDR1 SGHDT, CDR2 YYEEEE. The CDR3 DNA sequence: TGTGCCAGCAGCTTGGTGGGGACAGGGGTCACAGATACGCAGTATTTT. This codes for CASSLVGTGVTDTQYF.

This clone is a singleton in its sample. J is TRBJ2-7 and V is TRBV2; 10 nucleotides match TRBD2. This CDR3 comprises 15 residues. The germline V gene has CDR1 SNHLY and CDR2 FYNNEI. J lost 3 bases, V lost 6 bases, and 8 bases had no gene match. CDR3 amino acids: CASRASGTSVYEQYF. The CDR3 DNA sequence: TGTGCCAGCAGAGCCTCCGGGACTAGCGTCTACGAGCAGTACTTC.

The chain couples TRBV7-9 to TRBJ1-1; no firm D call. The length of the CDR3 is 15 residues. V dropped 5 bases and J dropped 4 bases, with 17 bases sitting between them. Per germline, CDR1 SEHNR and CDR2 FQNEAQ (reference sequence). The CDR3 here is CASSLGWAAATEAFF. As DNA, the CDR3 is TGTGCCAGCAGCCTGGGGTGGGCGGCGGCCACTGAAGCTTTCTTT.

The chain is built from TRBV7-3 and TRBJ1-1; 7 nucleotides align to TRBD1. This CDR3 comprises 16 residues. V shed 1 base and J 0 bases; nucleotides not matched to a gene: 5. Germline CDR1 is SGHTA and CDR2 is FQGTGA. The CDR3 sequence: CASSLIGGLMNTEAFF. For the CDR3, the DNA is TGTGCCAGCAGCTTAATAGGGGGCCTAATGAACACTGAAGCTTTCTTT.

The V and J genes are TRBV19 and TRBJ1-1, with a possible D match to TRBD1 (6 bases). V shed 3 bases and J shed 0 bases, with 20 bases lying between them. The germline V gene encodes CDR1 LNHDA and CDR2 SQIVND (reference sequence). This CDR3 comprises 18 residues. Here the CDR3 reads CASSIGFTMDSMNTEAFF. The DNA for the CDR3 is TGTGCCAGTAGTATTGGATTTACCATGGACAGTATGAACACTGAAGCTTTCTTT.

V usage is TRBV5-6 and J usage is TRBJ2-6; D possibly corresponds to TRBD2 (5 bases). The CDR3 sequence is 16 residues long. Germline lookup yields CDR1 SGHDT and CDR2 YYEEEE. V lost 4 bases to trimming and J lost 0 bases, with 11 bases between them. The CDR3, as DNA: TGTGCCAGCAGCCCGGGGTTTAGCTCTGGGGCCAACGTCCTGACTTTC. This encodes CASSPGFSSGANVLTF. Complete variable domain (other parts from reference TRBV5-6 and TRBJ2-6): DAGVTQSPTHLIKTRGQQVTLRCSPKSGHDTVSWYQQALGQGPQFIFQYYEEEERQRGNFPDRFSGHQFPNYSSELNVNALLLGDSALYLCASSPGFSSGANVLTFGAGSRLTVL.

The CDR3 coding sequence is TGCGCCAGCAGCCACGCCGGGACAGGGATCTACGAGCAGTACTTC. As protein: CASSHAGTGIYEQYF. The chain has TRBV4-1 and TRBJ2-7, with 9 nucleotides matching TRBD1. Looked up from germline, CDR1 is MGHRA and CDR2 is YSYEKL. V lost 3 bases, J lost 3 bases, and 6 bases stayed unmatched. The length of the CDR3 is 15 residues.

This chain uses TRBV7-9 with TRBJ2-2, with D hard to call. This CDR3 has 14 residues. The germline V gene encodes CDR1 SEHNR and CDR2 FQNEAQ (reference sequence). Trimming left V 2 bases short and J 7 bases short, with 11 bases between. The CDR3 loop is CASSLRPYGGELFF. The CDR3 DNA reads TGTGCCAGCAGCTTAAGACCGTACGGCGGGGAGCTGTTTTTT. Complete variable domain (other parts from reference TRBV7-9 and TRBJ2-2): DTGVSQNPRHKITKRGQNVTFRCDPISEHNRLYWYRQTLGQGPEFLTYFQNEAQLEKSRLLSDRFSAERPKGSFSTLEIQRTEQGDSAMYLCASSLRPYGGELFFGEGSRLTVL.

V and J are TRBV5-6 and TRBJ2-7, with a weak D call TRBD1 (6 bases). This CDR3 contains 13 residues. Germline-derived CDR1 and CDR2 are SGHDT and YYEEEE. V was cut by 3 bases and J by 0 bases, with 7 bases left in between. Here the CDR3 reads CASSWTVSYEQYF. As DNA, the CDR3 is TGTGCCAGCAGCTGGACAGTCTCCTACGAGCAGTACTTC.

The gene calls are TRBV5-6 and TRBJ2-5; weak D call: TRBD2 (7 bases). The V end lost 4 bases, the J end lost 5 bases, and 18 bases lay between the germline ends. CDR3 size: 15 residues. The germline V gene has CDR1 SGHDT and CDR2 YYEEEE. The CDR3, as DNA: TGTGCCAGCAGCCGTGGAGGGGGTAGCGGGGAGACCCAGTACTTC. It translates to CASSRGGGSGETQYF.

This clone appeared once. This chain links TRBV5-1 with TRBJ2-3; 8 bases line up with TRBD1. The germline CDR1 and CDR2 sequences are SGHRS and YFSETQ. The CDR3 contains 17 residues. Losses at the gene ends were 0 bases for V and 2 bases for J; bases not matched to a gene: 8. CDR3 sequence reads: CASSLEGQVFHTDTQYF. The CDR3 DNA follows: TGCGCCAGCAGCTTGGAGGGACAGGTTTTTCACACAGATACGCAGTATTTT.

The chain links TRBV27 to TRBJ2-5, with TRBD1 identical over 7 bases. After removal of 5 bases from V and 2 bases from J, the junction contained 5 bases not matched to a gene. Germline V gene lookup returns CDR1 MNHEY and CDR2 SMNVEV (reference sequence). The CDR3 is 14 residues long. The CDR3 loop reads CASSRQGDQETQYF. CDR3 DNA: TGTGCCAGCAGTCGACAGGGAGATCAAGAGACCCAGTACTTC.

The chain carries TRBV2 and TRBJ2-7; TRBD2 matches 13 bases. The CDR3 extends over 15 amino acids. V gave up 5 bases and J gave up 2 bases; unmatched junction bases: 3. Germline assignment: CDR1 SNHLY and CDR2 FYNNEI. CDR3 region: CASSPTSGGAYEQYF. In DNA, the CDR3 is TGTGCCAGCAGTCCTACTAGCGGGGGGGCCTACGAGCAGTACTTC.

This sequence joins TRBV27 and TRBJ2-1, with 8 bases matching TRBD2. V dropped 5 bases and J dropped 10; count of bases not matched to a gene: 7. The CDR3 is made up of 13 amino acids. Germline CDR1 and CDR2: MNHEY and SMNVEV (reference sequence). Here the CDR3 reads CASSPGLAQEQFF. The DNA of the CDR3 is TGTGCCAGCAGTCCTGGACTAGCACAGGAGCAGTTCTTC.